The table lists the clone carrying this T cell receptor beta chain with a few counts. Preparing the TCRbeta library involved the use of unique molecular identifiers. One entry per CDR3 protein results from TCRdb running MiXCR on the PCR reads. The top ten clones hold around 0.96% of a sample with some 640,000 distinct CDR3 sequences, 16% of them seen once. CDR3 length: 14 amino acids. The record originates from a study of T-cell reconstitution after alpha-beta-depleted transplantation in children. The V gene is TRBV12-2, the J gene TRBJ2-5; the table's D call TRBD1 went unverified against the DNA. TRBV12-2 is a documented pseudogene. Specimen: PBMCs from the stem cell graft donor, collected from the stem cell graft. The origin of this receptor is a human donor who donated a stem cell graft to a child with acute myeloid leukemia. The CDR3 nucleotides read TGTGCAAGTCGCTTAGCGAGGGGGGGAGAGACCCAGTACTTC. Protein: CASRLARGGETQYF.